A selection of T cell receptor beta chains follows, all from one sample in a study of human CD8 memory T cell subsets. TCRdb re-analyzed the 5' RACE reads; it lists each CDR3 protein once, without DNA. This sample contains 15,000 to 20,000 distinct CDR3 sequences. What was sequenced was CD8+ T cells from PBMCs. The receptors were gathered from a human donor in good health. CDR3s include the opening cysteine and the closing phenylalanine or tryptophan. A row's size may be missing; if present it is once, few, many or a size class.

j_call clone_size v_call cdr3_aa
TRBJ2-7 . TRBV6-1 CASSESGRRAYEQYF
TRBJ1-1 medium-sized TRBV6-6 CASSSNRVWFGRENTEAFF
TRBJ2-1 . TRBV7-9 CASSPGTSGRYEQFF
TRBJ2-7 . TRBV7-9 CASSQRDRTGLYEQYF
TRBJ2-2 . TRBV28 CASSPTLGTELNTGELFF
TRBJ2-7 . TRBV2 CASRQGWEQYF
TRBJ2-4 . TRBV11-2 CASSPPEYLAKNIQYF
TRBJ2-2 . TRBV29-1 CSVVGNTGELFF
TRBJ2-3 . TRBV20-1 CSASTWLAGGTDTQYF
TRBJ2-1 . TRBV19 CASSILDRGLYNEQFF
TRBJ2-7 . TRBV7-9 CASDGEPYYEQYF
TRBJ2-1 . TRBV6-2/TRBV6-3 CASSFDDRGLYNEQFF
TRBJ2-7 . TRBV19 CASSLRGNSEQYF
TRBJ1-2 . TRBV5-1 CASSTGENYGYTF
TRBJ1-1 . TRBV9 CASSANRGLNTEAFF
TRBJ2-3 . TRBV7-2 CASSLVVVKITDTQYF
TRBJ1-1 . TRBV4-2 CASSQDERTGLETEAFF
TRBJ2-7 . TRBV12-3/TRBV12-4 CASSLAGGYNEQYF
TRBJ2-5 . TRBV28 CASSPQAAGSQETQYF
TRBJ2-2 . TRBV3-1 CASSHSLGDTGELFF
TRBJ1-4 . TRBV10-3 CAISEGGQGVEKLFF
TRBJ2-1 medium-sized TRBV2 CASSEVGIGGEQFF
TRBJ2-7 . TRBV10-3 CAIQEYDVKDEQYF
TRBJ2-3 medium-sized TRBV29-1 CSVERDRPTDTDTQYF
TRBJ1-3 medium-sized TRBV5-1 CASSLKQSGRSGNTIYF
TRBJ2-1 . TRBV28 CASRMPGQGANEQFF
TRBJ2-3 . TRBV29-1 CSVEMGGWLNTQYF
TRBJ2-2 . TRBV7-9 CASSSRDRVFAGELFF